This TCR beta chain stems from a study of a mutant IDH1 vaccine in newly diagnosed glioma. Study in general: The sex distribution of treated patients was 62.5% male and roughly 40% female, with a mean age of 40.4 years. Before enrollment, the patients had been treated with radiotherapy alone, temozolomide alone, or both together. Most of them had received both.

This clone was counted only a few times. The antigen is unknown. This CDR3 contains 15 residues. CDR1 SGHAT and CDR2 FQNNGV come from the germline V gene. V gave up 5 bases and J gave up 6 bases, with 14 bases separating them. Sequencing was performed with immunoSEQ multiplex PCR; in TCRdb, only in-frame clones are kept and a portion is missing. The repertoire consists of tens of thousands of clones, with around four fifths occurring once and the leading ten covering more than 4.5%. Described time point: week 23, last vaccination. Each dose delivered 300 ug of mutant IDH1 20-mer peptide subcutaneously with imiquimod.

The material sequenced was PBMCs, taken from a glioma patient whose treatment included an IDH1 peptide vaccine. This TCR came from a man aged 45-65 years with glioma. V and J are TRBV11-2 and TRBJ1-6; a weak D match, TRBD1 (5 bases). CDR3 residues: CASSLGQTLNSPLHF. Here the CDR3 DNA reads TGTGCCAGCAGCCTAGGACAAACCCTTAATTCACCCCTCCACTTT.